This T cell receptor beta chain was identified during a study of blood T cells in healthy people across ages. The use of a sample-barcoded 5' primer and a J-beta primer mix characterized a second PCR of roughly 6 to 11 cycles. TCRdb passed the 5' RACE reads through MiXCR, listing each CDR3 protein once. The sample carries 450,000 to 650,000 distinct CDR3 sequences, about 25% recorded once. V was clipped by 2 bases and J by 4 bases, with 11 bases between them. The CDR3 loop spans 14 amino acids. Germline CDR1 and CDR2: SGHTA and FQGNSA. This sample was shared with a second study, whose subject was T cells of mothers and their children.

The sequenced sample was blood. The V and J genes are TRBV7-2 and TRBJ1-2; D is uncertain. This TCR was recovered from a boy between 10 and 17 years old in good health. The CDR3 nucleotides read TGTGCCAGCAGCTTATCTACAGTATCCTATGGCTACACCTTC. Translation: CASSLSTVSYGYTF.